One sample yielded the 31 T cell receptor beta chains listed below, sequenced in a study of blood T cell repertoires in COVID-19. TCRdb's table, derived via immunoSEQ multiplex PCR, lists solely in-frame clones and lacks some. The table has approximately 45,000 clones, 87% seen once. Material for sequencing was peripheral blood. These receptors originate from a woman older than 75 with COVID-19, enrolled during active disease.

This clone occurred a few times. V gene TRBV19 combines with J gene TRBJ1-2; 11 bases map to TRBD1. Germline values: CDR1 LNHDA, CDR2 SQIVND (reference sequence). V shed 4 bases, J shed 2 bases, and the junction held 3 bases outside the gene matches. The CDR3 has 15 residues. CDR3 sequence reads: CASSTRDRGNYGYTF. The CDR3 nucleotides are TGTGCCAGTAGTACCCGGGACAGGGGGAACTATGGCTACACCTTC. The full variable domain, rest sourced from reference TRBV19 and TRBJ1-2, is DGGITQSPKYLFRKEGQNVTLSCEQNLNHDAMYWYRQDPGQGLRLIYYSQIVNDFQKGDIAEGYSVSREKKESFPLTVTSAQKNPTAFYLCASSTRDRGNYGYTFGSGTRLTVV.

This chain joins TRBV6-7 and TRBJ2-2, with TRBD2 identical over 12 bases. TRBV6-7 is known as an ORF, though its function is uncertain. V dropped 6 bases and J dropped 4; count of bases not matched to a gene: 6. This CDR3 spans 16 amino acids. The CDR3 coding sequence is TGTGCCAGCAGGCTCACTAGCGGGAGGTGCACCGGGGAGCTGTTTTTT. Translating gives CASRLTSGRCTGELFF.

The chain employs TRBV5-6 and TRBJ2-7, with TRBD1 matching 8 bases. Germline values: CDR1 SGHDT, CDR2 YYEEEE. The CDR3 has 15 residues. V was pared by 5 bases and J by 2 bases, with 9 bases of the junction left unmatched. The CDR3 loop is CASRATGAGAYEQYF. The CDR3 DNA sequence: TGTGCCAGCAGGGCGACAGGGGCAGGAGCCTACGAGCAGTACTTC.

V usage is TRBV2 and J usage is TRBJ1-2; TRBD1 might be the D (6 bases). V gave up 6 bases and J gave up 3 bases, with 14 bases separating them. The germline CDR1 and CDR2 sequences are SNHLY and FYNNEI. There are 14 residues in the CDR3. As DNA, the CDR3 is TGTGCCAGCAGACTACAGGGTTTGGACTATGGCTACACCTTC. Translating gives CASRLQGLDYGYTF.

CDR3 DNA sequence: TGTGCCAGCTGTGTTGGAGGGGGCTCTAATGAAAAACTGTTTTTT. This sequence encodes CASCVGGGSNEKLFF. The J gene is TRBJ1-4, the V gene TRBV25-1; 7 bases are shared with TRBD1. Germline CDR1 is MGHDK and CDR2 is SYGVNS. V lost 8 bases, J lost 3 bases, and 9 bases stayed unmatched. The CDR3 runs 15 residues.

This chain uses TRBV6-6 with TRBJ2-7; TRBD1 is a possible D gene (5 bases). Per the germline V gene, CDR1 is MNHNY and CDR2 is SVGAGI (reference sequence). Trimming cost V 10 bases and J 0 bases, with 10 bases left between them. This CDR3 has 12 residues. CDR3 coding DNA: TGTGCCACCCAGGGTGGCTCCTACGAGCAGTACTTC. Translating gives CATQGGSYEQYF.

J is TRBJ2-7 and V is TRBV29-1, with TRBD2 identical over 7 bases. Per germline, CDR1 SQVTM and CDR2 ANQGSEA. This CDR3 comprises 13 residues. Unmatched junction bases numbered 2, after V lost 3 bases and J lost 0 bases. The CDR3 coding sequence is TGCAGCGTTGAGTGGACTAGCTCCTACGAGCAGTACTTC. Amino acids: CSVEWTSSYEQYF.

The gene calls are TRBV5-4 and TRBJ2-4, with a possible D match to TRBD1 (5 bases). V was cut by 9 bases and J by 0 bases, with 19 bases left in between. The CDR3 is 16 amino acids. Germline V CDR1 and CDR2: SGHNT, YYREEE (reference sequence). The CDR3 is CATEWKGRLAKNIQYF. The CDR3 DNA reads as TGTGCCACCGAGTGGAAGGGGCGCCTAGCCAAAAACATTCAGTACTTC.

CDR3 sequence (DNA): TGTGCCTGGAGGCGGGACAGGGCGAATTCACCCCTCCACTTT. Translated, it gives CAWRRDRANSPLHF. V is TRBV30 and J is TRBJ1-6, with 9 bases identical to TRBD1. Unmatched junction bases numbered 4, after V lost 3 bases and J lost 7 bases. The germline gives CDR1 GTSNPN, CDR2 SVGIG (reference sequence). The CDR3 covers 14 residues.

This clone was seen once. The CDR3 sequence: CASSLALGTGASYEQYF. The DNA for the CDR3 is TGTGCCAGCAGCTTAGCCCTTGGGACAGGGGCGTCCTACGAGCAGTACTTC. The rearrangement links TRBV7-2 to TRBJ2-7; TRBD1 agrees at 10 bases. Germline V gene sequence: CDR1 SGHTA, CDR2 FQGNSA. The CDR3 has 17 amino acids. With V trimmed by 0 bases and J by 1 base, 6 bases remained unmatched.

This chain joins TRBV18 and TRBJ2-1, with D possibly TRBD2 on 6 matching bases. CDR1 KGHSH and CDR2 LQKENI come from the germline V gene. The CDR3 is made up of 15 amino acids. V was cut by 1 base and J by 0 bases, with 7 bases left in between. Here the CDR3 DNA reads TGTGCCAGCTCACCACGGGACTTCTCCTACAATGAGCAGTTCTTC. Residues: CASSPRDFSYNEQFF. Filled out from reference TRBV18 and TRBJ2-1, the complete variable domain reads NAGVMQNPRHLVRRRGQEARLRCSPMKGHSHVYWYRQLPEEGLKFMVYLQKENIIDESGMPKERFSAEFPKEGPSILRIQQVVRGDSAAYFCASSPRDFSYNEQFFGPGTRLTVL.

The V and J genes are TRBV4-1 and TRBJ1-6; tentative D call: TRBD1 (6 bases). Germline CDR1 and CDR2: MGHRA and YSYEKL. The CDR3 length is 19 residues. The germline V and J ends were trimmed by 4 bases and 0 bases, with 19 bases remaining between them. CDR3 bases: TGCGCCAGCAGCCGCGCGGGGGGCACGCTAAGCTCCTATAATTCACCCCTCCACTTT. Its translation is CASSRAGGTLSSYNSPLHF.

This chain links TRBV5-4 with TRBJ1-5, with TRBD1 identical over 9 bases. Trimming took 3 bases from V and 4 from J; bases not matched to a gene: 2. Germline CDR1 is SGHNT and CDR2 is YYREEE (reference sequence). There are 14 residues in the CDR3. The CDR3 nucleotides are TGTGCCAGCAGCTCCGGGACAGGGAATCAGCCCCAGCATTTT. Translation: CASSSGTGNQPQHF.

This chain links TRBV7-8 with TRBJ2-1; D might be TRBD1 (6 bases). Looked up from germline, CDR1 is SGHVS and CDR2 is FQNEAQ. V dropped 6 bases and J dropped 5 bases, with 23 bases sitting between them. This CDR3 contains 17 residues. The CDR3 DNA reads TGTGCCAGCAGTCATCTAAAAGAGGGCAGGGGCAACAATGAGCAGTTCTTC. Protein product: CASSHLKEGRGNNEQFF. The variable domain in full, completed from reference TRBV7-8 and TRBJ2-1, reads GAGVSQSPRYKVAKRGQDVALRCDPISGHVSLFWYQQALGQGPEFLTYFQNEAQLDKSGLPSDRFFAERPEGSVSTLKIQRTQQEDSAVYLCASSHLKEGRGNNEQFFGPGTRLTVL.

This chain links TRBV6-5 with TRBJ1-1; 8 bases map to TRBD1. Germline CDR1 and CDR2: MNHEY and SVGAGI. V shed 6 bases, J shed 4 bases, and the junction held 7 bases outside the gene matches. The CDR3 is 14 residues long. CDR3 sequence reads: CASRSGGPSTEAFF. Written as DNA, the CDR3 is TGTGCCAGCAGATCAGGGGGCCCGAGCACTGAAGCTTTCTTT.

This clone was detected a few times. This chain links TRBV29-1 with TRBJ2-7; 12 bases match TRBD2. J gave up 5 bases and V 5 bases, and 10 bases lay outside the gene matches. Germline V gives CDR1 SQVTM, CDR2 ANQGSEA. The CDR3 runs 15 residues. Here the CDR3 reads CSVYTRLAGAHEQYF. As DNA, the CDR3 is TGCAGCGTTTACACACGACTAGCGGGAGCGCACGAGCAGTACTTC.

The chain combines TRBV6-4 with TRBJ1-1, with a weak D call TRBD1 (5 bases). V dropped 6 bases and J dropped 3 bases, with 17 bases sitting between them. CDR1 is MRHNA and CDR2 is SNTAGT in the germline V gene. The CDR3 length is 15 residues. CDR3 nucleotide sequence: TGTGCCAGCAGGATTGAGCAGGGATCAGACACTGAAGCTTTCTTT. Amino acids: CASRIEQGSDTEAFF.

There are a few counts of this clone. CDR3 loop: CASSRGTSGSPYEQYF. CDR3 nucleotides: TGTGCCAGCAGCCGCGGGACTAGCGGGAGCCCCTACGAGCAGTACTTC. The V and J genes are TRBV7-9 and TRBJ2-7, with 14 bases that match TRBD2. J gave up 2 bases and V 5 bases, and 5 bases lay outside the gene matches. Germline V gives CDR1 SEHNR, CDR2 FQNEAQ (reference sequence). This CDR3 has 16 amino acids.

This chain links TRBV11-3 with TRBJ1-3; no definite D call. Looked up from germline, CDR1 is SGHNT and CDR2 is YENEEA. The ends were cut back, 4 bases at V and 2 bases at J, with 12 bases in the middle. The CDR3 is 15 residues long. CDR3: CASSSGGGTGNTIYF. The CDR3, as DNA: TGTGCCAGCAGCTCCGGCGGAGGGACTGGAAACACCATATATTTT.

V is TRBV18 and J is TRBJ1-3; D uncertain. Germline CDR1 reads KGHSH; CDR2 reads LQKENI. This CDR3 has 17 amino acids. The V and J ends lost 3 bases and 0 bases respectively, with 15 bases between them. DNA of the CDR3: TGTGCCAGCTCACCCCTACCGAATCTCCCCTCTGGAAACACCATATATTTT. Translated, it gives CASSPLPNLPSGNTIYF.

The V and J genes are TRBV27 and TRBJ1-2; 10 positions match TRBD1. The CDR3 sequence is 14 residues long. V shed 6 bases, J shed 4 bases, and the junction held 5 bases outside the gene matches. CDR1 and CDR2 from the germline V gene are MNHEY and SMNVEV (reference sequence). The CDR3 region is CASRLGDRGYGYTF. For the CDR3, the DNA is TGTGCCAGCAGGTTAGGGGACAGGGGCTATGGCTACACCTTC.

The chain links TRBV18 to TRBJ2-7; 7 nucleotides match TRBD1. V lost 0 bases and J lost 4; bases outside the gene matches: 6. Looked up from germline, CDR1 is KGHSH and CDR2 is LQKENI. The CDR3 extends over 15 amino acids. The CDR3 nucleotides are TGTGCCAGCTCACCACCGGGAAGGGGGCTATACGAGCAGTACTTC. Its translation is CASSPPGRGLYEQYF.

The chain recombines TRBV7-9 with TRBJ1-1; 12 nucleotides agree with TRBD1. This CDR3 is 17 amino acids long. V lost 2 bases and J lost 0; bases outside the gene matches: 4. Germline values: CDR1 SEHNR, CDR2 FQNEAQ (reference sequence). The chain's CDR3 is CASSLPGQGAVNTEAFF. CDR3 nucleotide sequence: TGTGCCAGCAGCTTACCGGGACAGGGGGCTGTGAACACTGAAGCTTTCTTT.

The V and J genes are TRBV20-1 and TRBJ2-1; 10 bases map to TRBD2. J gave up 3 bases and V 3 bases, and 5 bases lay outside the gene matches. Germline CDR1 and CDR2: DFQATT and SNEGSKA (reference sequence). The CDR3 is 15 amino acids. CDR3 sequence: CSASEGLAFYNEQFF. CDR3 in DNA: TGCAGTGCTAGTGAGGGACTAGCGTTCTACAATGAGCAGTTCTTC.

A single count supports this clone. This sequence joins TRBV5-1 and TRBJ1-3, with 8 bases fitting TRBD1. V dropped 4 bases and J dropped 0; count of bases not matched to a gene: 15. Germline lookup yields CDR1 SGHRS and CDR2 YFSETQ. The CDR3 sequence is 19 residues long. The CDR3 DNA reads as TGCGCCAGCAGCCCCCGATCAGGACAGGGACCTAACTCTGGAAACACCATATATTTT. Translation gives CASSPRSGQGPNSGNTIYF.

The gene calls are TRBV5-1 and TRBJ1-1, with D perhaps matching TRBD1 (5 bases). Germline V gene sequence: CDR1 SGHRS, CDR2 YFSETQ. This CDR3 region has 15 residues. V dropped 0 bases and J dropped 4 bases, with 13 bases sitting between them. The CDR3 loop reads CASSLVAGVRTEAFF. The DNA for the CDR3 is TGCGCCAGCAGCTTGGTAGCGGGGGTTCGCACTGAAGCTTTCTTT.

V gene TRBV4-2 combines with J gene TRBJ2-2; 11 nucleotides line up with TRBD2. CDR1 is LGHNA, CDR2 YNFKEQ, per germline. V was clipped by 0 bases and J by 6 bases; unmatched bases: 6. The CDR3 runs 17 residues. The CDR3 bases are TGTGCCAGCAGCCAAGATGAACTAGCGGGAGAATCCGGGGAGCTGTTTTTT. Translated, it gives CASSQDELAGESGELFF.

V and J are TRBV24-1 and TRBJ2-3, with 8 bases that match TRBD2. The trim removed 7 bases at V and 2 bases at J, leaving 7 bases unmatched. The germline V gene has CDR1 KGHDR and CDR2 SFDVKD. There are 15 residues in the CDR3. The CDR3 DNA is TGTGCCACCAGGCGGGGCGGGAGGCCCACAGATACGCAGTATTTT. Protein product: CATRRGGRPTDTQYF.

This clone occurred a few times. V usage is TRBV11-3 and J usage is TRBJ1-4; a possible D gene is TRBD1 (6 bases). The CDR3 extends over 14 amino acids. Per germline, CDR1 SGHNT and CDR2 YENEEA. Trimming pared 2 bases from V and 5 bases from J, leaving 9 bases between. The DNA for the CDR3 is TGTGCCAGCAGCTTAAATCAGGGGAATGAAAAACTGTTTTTT. As protein: CASSLNQGNEKLFF.

The chain couples TRBV5-1 to TRBJ1-2; 7 nucleotides match TRBD1. V trimming: 4 bases; J trimming: 4 bases; junction bases outside the gene matches: 13. CDR3 length: 16 residues. The V gene's germline CDR1 is SGHRS and CDR2 YFSETQ. DNA for the CDR3: TGCGCCAGCAGCGTAGCCCCCGGACAGGCAGTCTATGGCTACACCTTC. Translating it yields CASSVAPGQAVYGYTF. Supplemented by reference TRBV5-1 and TRBJ1-2, the full variable domain reads KAGVTQTPRYLIKTRGQQVTLSCSPISGHRSVSWYQQTPGQGLQFLFEYFSETQRNKGNFPGRFSGRQFSNSRSEMNVSTLELGDSALYLCASSVAPGQAVYGYTFGSGTRLTVV.

The CDR3 nucleotides are TGTGCCAGCGGGACAGGGGCCCCGAACACCGGGGAGCTGTTTTTT. This gives the protein CASGTGAPNTGELFF. The chain couples TRBV6-6 to TRBJ2-2; 10 nucleotides agree with TRBD1. CDR1 and CDR2 (germline): MNHNY, SVGAGI (reference sequence). Trimming took 8 bases from V and 0 from J; bases not matched to a gene: 3. This CDR3 has 15 amino acids.